These T cell receptor beta chains were read from a single sample in a study of Tregs in tolerant kidney transplant recipients. The method was immunoSEQ multiplex PCR; TCRdb's version includes in-frame clones alone and lacks a portion of them. The repertoire has approximately 15,000 clones, about 80% of them found once; the top ten carry approximately 1.5%. The sequences come from Tregs from blood, collected before the transplant. The receptors shown here come from a human donor who received a combined kidney and bone marrow transplant. The CDR3 runs from the conserved cysteine through the conserved F or W. A D gene is named only where the DNA matches it firmly. The size of a clone is reported for some rows only, either as once, few or many, or as a class for expanded clones.

D	V	J	size	CDR3	DNA
.	TRBV15	TRBJ2-7	once	CATSRDSGQGYEQYF	.
.	TRBV6-6	TRBJ1-3	.	CASSYSGVTSGNTIYF	TGTGCCAGCAGTTACTCCGGTGTCACCTCTGGAAACACCATATATTTT
TRBD1	TRBV2	TRBJ1-1	.	CASRGQPNTEAFF	TGTGCCAGCAGGGGACAGCCGAACACTGAAGCTTTCTTT
TRBD1	TRBV7-6	TRBJ1-4	few	CASSWDRDRDEKLFF	TGTGCCAGCAGCTGGGACCGGGACAGGGATGAAAAACTGTTTTTT
.	TRBV5-1	TRBJ2-4	.	CASSLQGGENIQYF	TGCGCCAGCAGCCTCCAGGGGGGCGAAAACATTCAGTACTTC
TRBD2	TRBV29-1	TRBJ2-5	.	CSARSPGLQYQETQYF	TGCAGCGCCCGATCTCCGGGACTACAGTACCAAGAGACCCAGTACTTC
TRBD1	TRBV11-2	TRBJ1-4	.	CASSSQGVNGEKLFF	TGTGCCAGCAGCTCACAGGGGGTTAACGGGGAAAAACTGTTTTTT
.	TRBV6-1	TRBJ1-5	.	CASSVGRGTGNQPQHF	TGTGCCAGCAGTGTTGGCAGGGGCACGGGGAATCAGCCCCAGCATTTT
.	TRBV7-9	TRBJ1-1	.	CASSRGSGEAFF	TGTGCCAGCAGCCGGGGGAGCGGTGAAGCTTTCTTT
.	TRBV6-1	TRBJ1-1	.	CASSWDGSTEAFF	TGTGCCAGCAGTTGGGATGGGAGCACTGAAGCTTTCTTT
TRBD1	TRBV18	TRBJ1-2	.	CASSPDRGNYGYTF	TGTGCCAGCTCACCGGACAGGGGGAACTATGGCTACACCTTC
TRBD2	TRBV11-2	TRBJ2-3	.	CASSPLAGPLGAQYF	TGTGCCAGCAGCCCTCTAGCGGGGCCTCTCGGGGCGCAGTATTTT
TRBD1	TRBV5-1	TRBJ1-2	.	CASSLEGAFRGYTF	TGCGCCAGCAGCTTGGAGGGGGCGTTTAGGGGCTACACCTTC
TRBD2	TRBV2	TRBJ2-3	.	CASSRGGGTDTQYF	TGTGCCAGCAGTCGGGGGGGCGGCACAGATACGCAGTATTTT
.	TRBV28	TRBJ1-4	.	CASSSQGFNEKLFF	TGTGCCAGCAGTTCCCAGGGGTTTAATGAAAAACTGTTTTTT
.	TRBV27	TRBJ2-7	.	CASRSPIRGEQYF	TGTGCCAGCAGGTCTCCGATCAGGGGCGAGCAGTACTTC